Shown below are 17 T cell receptor beta chains from a single sample sequenced in a study of identical twins. MiXCR, run by TCRdb on the 5' RACE reads, gives a single entry per CDR3 protein. The top ten hold more than 1.5% of the sample, which has fewer than 250,000 distinct CDR3 sequences, 7.5% seen once. A further study also used this sample, focusing on yellow fever vaccine responses in identical twins.

Sequencing input: memory (CD45RO+) T cells sorted from blood. These receptors were taken from a woman between 18 and 29 years old in good health.

This clonotype has just a few counts. The chain is built from TRBV29-1 and TRBJ1-2; 7 positions match TRBD1. Trimming removed 6 bases from V and 7 bases from J; junction bases left unmatched: 17. Germline-derived CDR1 and CDR2 are SQVTM and ANQGSEA. This CDR3 region has 15 residues. In DNA, the CDR3 is TGCAGCGTAGATAAGCCGGGACAGAGTATGGGTGGCTACACCTTC. Protein: CSVDKPGQSMGGYTF.

This clonotype was observed a few times. CDR3 DNA: TGTGCCAGCAGTTTGGGGCGGGGACGATCGCAGTATTTT. Translated: CASSLGRGRSQYF. The chain is built from TRBV12-3 or TRBV12-4 and TRBJ2-3; the D gene is possibly TRBD2 (6 bases). Trimming removed 3 bases from V and 10 bases from J, with 14 bases in between. There are 13 residues in the CDR3.

This clonotype was detected only a few times. The chain recombines TRBV15 with TRBJ2-5, with 8 positions matching TRBD2. J gave up 4 bases and V 0 bases, and 7 bases lay outside the gene matches. This CDR3 is built from 16 residues. Looked up from germline, CDR1 is LNHNV and CDR2 is YYDKDF (reference sequence). CDR3 DNA: TGTGCCACCAGCAGAGATCGAGCGGGAGTTGTAGAGACCCAGTACTTC. Amino acids: CATSRDRAGVVETQYF.

The sample holds many counts of this clonotype. The chain combines TRBV12-3 or TRBV12-4 with TRBJ2-1; the D gene could be TRBD1 or TRBD2 (5 bases each). V was cut by 2 bases and J by 5 bases, with 13 bases left in between. The CDR3 has 15 amino acids. The CDR3 coding sequence is TGTGCCAGCAGTTTAAGTGGGGGACGAAACAATGAGCAGTTCTTC. It codes for CASSLSGGRNNEQFF.

This clonotype was counted many times. The V call is TRBV7-7, the J call TRBJ2-2; TRBD2 might be the D (5 bases). Per the germline V gene, CDR1 is SSHAT and CDR2 is FNYEAQ (reference sequence). This CDR3 is built from 14 residues. CDR3 nucleotide sequence: TGTGCAACGAGGGCCCTTACGAACACCGGGGAGCTGTTTTTT. Its protein product is CATRALTNTGELFF.

This clonotype has more than one count but fewer than ten. V gene TRBV20-1 combines with J gene TRBJ2-1, with TRBD2 identical over 10 bases. CDR3 length: 14 amino acids. Germline V lookup: CDR1 DFQATT, CDR2 SNEGSKA (reference sequence). The junction had 13 bases not matched to a gene; V was cut back by 8 bases and J by 9 bases. CDR3 nucleotides: TGCAGTCCCCGGGAAAGCGGGAGGGCCAGTGAGCAGTTCTTC. Residues: CSPRESGRASEQFF.

The sample holds many counts of this clonotype. V is TRBV6-1 and J is TRBJ2-1, with 11 bases aligning to TRBD2. Germline CDR1 and CDR2: MNHNS and SASEGT. This CDR3 spans 18 amino acids. J gave up 2 bases and V 5 bases, and 11 bases lay outside the gene matches. DNA of the CDR3: TGTGCCAGCAGTAAGTTCTATATGACTAGCGGGGCCTACAATGAGCAGTTCTTC. Protein product: CASSKFYMTSGAYNEQFF.

This clonotype was counted at least ten times. The gene calls are TRBV6-1 and TRBJ1-2; TRBD1 is a possible D gene (6 bases). In germline, CDR1 is MNHNS, CDR2 SASEGT. Between the trimmed V and J ends, which lost 6 bases and 4 bases, there was a span of 12 bases. This CDR3 has 13 residues. The CDR3 DNA follows: TGTGCCAGCAGCAACAGGGTGGGCTATGGCTACACCTTC. Encoded protein: CASSNRVGYGYTF.

There are a few counts of this clonotype. V and J are TRBV28 and TRBJ2-1; 7 bases align to TRBD2. The CDR3 has 16 residues. The V gene's germline CDR1 is MDHEN and CDR2 SYDVKM. J gave up 10 bases and V 6 bases, and 18 bases lay outside the gene matches. The CDR3 loop is CASRPLGGSGLSEQFF. DNA of the CDR3: TGTGCCAGCAGACCCCTTGGCGGGAGCGGATTGAGCGAGCAGTTCTTC. The full variable domain, its missing parts supplied by reference TRBV28 and TRBJ2-1, is DVKVTQSSRYLVKRTGEKVFLECVQDMDHENMFWYRQDPGLGLRLIYFSYDVKMKEKGDIPEGYSVSREKKERFSLILESASTNQTSMYLCASRPLGGSGLSEQFFGPGTRLTVL.

This clonotype was seen at least ten times. The J gene is TRBJ2-7, the V gene TRBV11-2; D may be TRBD1 or TRBD2 (5 bases each). Trimming shortened V by 4 bases and J by 12 bases, and 16 bases separated the two germline ends. This CDR3 has 12 amino acids. The germline V gene encodes CDR1 SGHAT and CDR2 FQNNGV. The CDR3 loop is CASSSGTGNRYF. DNA of the CDR3: TGTGCCAGCAGCTCCGGGACCGGGAATCGGTACTTC.

This clonotype was detected only a few times. J is TRBJ2-2 and V is TRBV6-2 or TRBV6-3; D is uncertain. Germline loops: CDR1 MNHEY, CDR2 SVGEGT. V lost 6 bases, J lost 5 bases, and 13 bases lay in between. The CDR3 spans 14 residues. CDR3 nucleotides: TGTGCCAGCAGAAGTTCGGAGAGTACCGGGGAGCTGTTTTTT. Translating gives CASRSSESTGELFF.

This rearrangement joins TRBV7-6 to TRBJ1-2; 9 bases fit TRBD1. This CDR3 has 16 amino acids. CDR1 and CDR2 from the germline V gene are SGHVS and FNYEAQ. The ends lost 5 bases at V and 4 bases at J; junction bases unmatched: 11. The CDR3 loop reads CASSLTGTGILYGYTF. The CDR3 region has the DNA TGTGCCAGCAGCCTCACCGGGACAGGGATACTCTATGGCTACACCTTC.

The chain carries TRBV15 and TRBJ2-3; 7 positions agree with TRBD1. The germline gives CDR1 LNHNV, CDR2 YYDKDF (reference sequence). V gave up 7 bases and J gave up 8 bases; unmatched junction bases: 12. This CDR3 has 14 residues. The DNA for the CDR3 is TGTGCCACCAAGCCAATACAGGGGATAGGTACGCAGTATTTT. Residues: CATKPIQGIGTQYF.

This chain links TRBV10-3 with TRBJ2-7, with D perhaps matching TRBD2 (5 bases). The ends were cut back, 2 bases at V and 2 bases at J, with 13 bases in the middle. The CDR3 consists of 15 residues. The germline V gene encodes CDR1 ENHRY and CDR2 SYGVKD. Here the CDR3 DNA reads TGTGCCATCAGTGAGCCAGAGGGAGTCACCTACGAGCAGTACTTC. Its translation: CAISEPEGVTYEQYF.

V gene TRBV7-3 combines with J gene TRBJ2-3; 7 bases agree with TRBD2. V dropped 5 bases and J dropped 4; count of bases not matched to a gene: 12. CDR1 is SGHTA, CDR2 FQGTGA, per germline. CDR3 length: 16 residues. CDR3 region: CASSPQLGGTSDTQYF. In nucleotides, the CDR3 is TGTGCCAGCAGCCCCCAGCTCGGGGGGACCTCAGATACGCAGTATTTT.

The gene calls are TRBV15 and TRBJ2-5; D might be TRBD1 (6 bases). V was cut by 1 base and J by 5 bases, with 14 bases left in between. The CDR3 is 15 amino acids. Germline V CDR1 and CDR2: LNHNV, YYDKDF (reference sequence). CDR3 nucleotides: TGTGCCACCAGCAGAGGGCCGGGTGGGGGCGAGACCCAGTACTTC. The encoded protein is CATSRGPGGGETQYF.

The chain joins TRBV6-1 to TRBJ2-7, with 8 bases matching TRBD1. Germline assignment: CDR1 MNHNS and CDR2 SASEGT. V was clipped by 2 bases and J by 0 bases; unmatched bases: 12. The CDR3 has 18 residues. The CDR3 loop is CASSEYSWGTGASYEQYF. CDR3 nucleotides: TGTGCCAGCAGTGAATATAGTTGGGGGACAGGCGCCTCCTACGAGCAGTACTTC.